This record looks at one T cell receptor (beta chain) sequence and its context. Its target is not known. The data are from a study of T cells in Graves' hyperthyroidism and ophthalmopathy. Uncontrolled infection, other autoimmune disease, pregnancy or lactation excluded patients. Orbital computed tomography, thyroid ultrasound, serum thyroxine and TRAb, and clinical symptoms together informed the diagnoses. The authors took PBMCs from 8 to 10 ml fresh peripheral blood. This CDR3 comprises 12 residues. V gave up 7 bases and J gave up 6 bases, with 11 bases separating them. CDR1 and CDR2 from the germline V gene are MNHEY and SMNVEV (reference sequence). Regions amplified from RNA transcripts were the TCR beta CDR3 regions. RT-PCR in the first round (using the HTBI primer set) targeted the TCR CDR3. TCRdb re-called the multiplex PCR reads through MiXCR, storing one row per CDR3 protein. The sample yields approximately 420,000 distinct CDR3 sequences, roughly 13% seen once.

General observations from the study: Most clonotypes that expanded in the thyroid above 0.001 also showed up in blood.

This rearrangement joins TRBV27 to TRBJ2-3; D gene ambiguous. Specimen: blood. The clonotype originates from a woman aged 18-30 years with Graves' hyperthyroidism. The CDR3 is CASKSFPDTQYF. Here the CDR3 DNA reads TGTGCCAGCAAATCATTCCCGGATACGCAGTATTTT.